Each of the 5 T cell receptor beta chains below was sequenced from the same sample in a study of post-analysis software for immune sequencing data. Study-wide findings and caveats: Patients carried roughly 5 TRBV segments more frequently than controls did, and TRBV5-6, TRBV5-1 and TRBV20-1 were among them.

cDNA libraries for TCR beta contained unique molecular identifiers. TCRdb re-called the PCR reads with MiXCR, one entry per CDR3 protein. Of about 820,000 distinct CDR3 sequences detected, around 53% appear once; the ten largest clones hold approximately 4.4%. Their specific antigens are unknown. Sequenced: blood. The origin of the receptors is a girl aged 5-17 years with multiple sclerosis.

This clonotype was observed a few times. The chain uses TRBV12-3 or TRBV12-4 and TRBJ1-1, with no clear D. This CDR3 is 13 amino acids long. Trimming removed 6 bases at V and 4 bases at J, with 12 bases between. For the CDR3, the DNA is TGTGCCAGCAGCTACGGACCCGGCACTGAAGCTTTCTTT. Translating gives CASSYGPGTEAFF.

In nucleotides, the CDR3 is TGCGCCAGCAGCACCGGAGGGGGGCACTCCTACGAGCAGTACTTC. This codes for CASSTGGGHSYEQYF. This rearrangement joins TRBV5-1 to TRBJ2-7; D possibly uses TRBD1 or TRBD2 (6 bases each). The CDR3 runs to 15 residues. Trimming took 4 bases from V and 0 from J, leaving 14 bases between them. The V gene's germline CDR1 is SGHRS and CDR2 YFSETQ.

The V gene is TRBV29-1, the J gene TRBJ2-7, with 8 bases matching TRBD2. CDR1 and CDR2 from the germline V gene are SQVTM and ANQGSEA. The ends lost 5 bases at V and 1 base at J; junction bases unmatched: 10. CDR3 length: 15 amino acids. CDR3 bases: TGCAGCGTTATGCCGGGACTAGGCGGATCCTACGAGCAGTACTTC. As protein: CSVMPGLGGSYEQYF.

The chain joins TRBV12-3 or TRBV12-4 to TRBJ2-6; TRBD1 or TRBD2 may be the D gene (5 bases each). CDR3 length: 17 residues. Trimming shortened V by 7 bases and J by 4 bases, and 20 bases separated the two germline ends. CDR3 amino acids: CASTKRRQGAGANVLTF. CDR3 sequence (DNA): TGTGCCAGCACCAAAAGGCGGCAGGGAGCGGGGGCCAACGTCCTGACTTTC.

V gene TRBV7-2 combines with J gene TRBJ1-2, with unresolved D. CDR3 length equals 15 residues. CDR1 and CDR2 (germline): SGHTA, FQGNSA. Trimming cost V 7 bases and J 4 bases, with 19 bases left between them. The CDR3 DNA reads TGTGCCAGCATCCCCTCCCCGGGTTTCTTCTATGGCTACACCTTC. Translated: CASIPSPGFFYGYTF.